This TCR beta chain was recovered during a study of post-analysis software for immune sequencing data. The study's findings and limits: Samples sharing a preparation batch grouped tightly together when assessed by F measure.

This clonotype was found a few times. Its specificity is unknown. Unique molecular identifiers were carried by the TCR beta cDNA libraries. MiXCR, run by TCRdb on the PCR reads, gives a single entry per CDR3 protein. The table shows roughly 730,000 distinct CDR3 sequences, with less than 35% occurring only once. The receptor comes from a girl aged 10 to 17 with multiple sclerosis. The sample comprised blood.

The CDR3 DNA reads as TGTGCCACCAAGTCGCCGGGGAGAGAGGGCTACACCTTC. Protein sequence: CATKSPGREGYTF. The chain is built from TRBV15 and TRBJ1-2; D not resolved. Trimming removed 7 bases at V and 8 bases at J, with 17 bases between. This CDR3 is 13 amino acids long. The germline gives CDR1 LNHNV, CDR2 YYDKDF (reference sequence).